This is a list of T cell receptor beta chains from one sample in a study of blood T cell repertoires in COVID-19. Libraries were prepared by immunoSEQ multiplex PCR; TCRdb keeps only in-frame clonotypes and omits some of them. The sample has around 150,000 clones, around nine tenths seen once. Sequencing was done on a sample of peripheral blood. Source of these receptors: a man aged 55 to 70 with active or convalescent COVID-19. CDR3s include the opening cysteine and the closing phenylalanine or tryptophan. The D gene is left open where the match is weak.

d_gene	v_gene	j_gene	CDR3aa
NA	TRBV5-4	TRBJ2-1	CASSLPQVDEQFF
NA	TRBV18	TRBJ2-1	CASSPYMQEGPRNEQFF
NA	TRBV7-8	TRBJ1-5	CASSLRQGGKPQHF
NA	TRBV5-4	TRBJ1-2	CASSLALSGYGYTF
TRBD1	TRBV29-1	TRBJ1-2	CSVVEGTGANYGYTF
NA	TRBV6-5	TRBJ1-1	CASRMTENTEAFF
NA	TRBV5-1	TRBJ2-2	CASSWRTDPGELFF
NA	TRBV7-9	TRBJ2-5	CASSRTVQETQYF
NA	TRBV24-1	TRBJ1-1	CATSDFSSPEAFF
TRBD1	TRBV19	TRBJ1-5	CASSRARDRGQPQHF
NA	TRBV19	TRBJ2-6	CASSTGTWGANVLTF
NA	TRBV11-3	TRBJ1-1	CASSRQVNTEAFF
NA	TRBV5-1	TRBJ1-4	CASSFGQGGEKLFF
NA	TRBV6-5	TRBJ1-4	CASRRQSANEKLFF
NA	TRBV9	TRBJ2-2	CASSVQWAAERTGELFF